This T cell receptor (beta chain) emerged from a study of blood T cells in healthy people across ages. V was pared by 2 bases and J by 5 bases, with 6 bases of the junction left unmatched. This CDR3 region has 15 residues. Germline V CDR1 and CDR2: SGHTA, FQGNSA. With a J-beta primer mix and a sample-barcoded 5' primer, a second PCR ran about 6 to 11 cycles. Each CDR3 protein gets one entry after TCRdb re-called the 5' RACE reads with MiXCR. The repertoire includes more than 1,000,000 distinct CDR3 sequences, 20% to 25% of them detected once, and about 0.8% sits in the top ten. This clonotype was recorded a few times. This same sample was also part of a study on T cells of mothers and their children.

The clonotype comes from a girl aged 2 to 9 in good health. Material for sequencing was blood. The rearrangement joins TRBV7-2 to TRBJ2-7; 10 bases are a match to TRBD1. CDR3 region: CASSLFGQGGNEQYF. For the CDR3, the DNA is TGTGCCAGCAGCTTATTTGGACAGGGGGGAAACGAGCAGTACTTC.